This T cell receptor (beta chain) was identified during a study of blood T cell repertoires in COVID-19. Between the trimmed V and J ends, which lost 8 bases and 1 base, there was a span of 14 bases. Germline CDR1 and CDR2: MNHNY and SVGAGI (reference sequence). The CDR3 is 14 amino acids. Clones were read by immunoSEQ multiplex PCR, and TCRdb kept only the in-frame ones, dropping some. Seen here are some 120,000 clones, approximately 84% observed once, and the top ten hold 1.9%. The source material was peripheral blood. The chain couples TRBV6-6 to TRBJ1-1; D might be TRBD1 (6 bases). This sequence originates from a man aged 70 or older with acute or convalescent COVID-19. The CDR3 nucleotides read TGTGCCAGCGCGGACGAGACAGGGAACACTGAAGCTTTCTTT. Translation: CASADETGNTEAFF.